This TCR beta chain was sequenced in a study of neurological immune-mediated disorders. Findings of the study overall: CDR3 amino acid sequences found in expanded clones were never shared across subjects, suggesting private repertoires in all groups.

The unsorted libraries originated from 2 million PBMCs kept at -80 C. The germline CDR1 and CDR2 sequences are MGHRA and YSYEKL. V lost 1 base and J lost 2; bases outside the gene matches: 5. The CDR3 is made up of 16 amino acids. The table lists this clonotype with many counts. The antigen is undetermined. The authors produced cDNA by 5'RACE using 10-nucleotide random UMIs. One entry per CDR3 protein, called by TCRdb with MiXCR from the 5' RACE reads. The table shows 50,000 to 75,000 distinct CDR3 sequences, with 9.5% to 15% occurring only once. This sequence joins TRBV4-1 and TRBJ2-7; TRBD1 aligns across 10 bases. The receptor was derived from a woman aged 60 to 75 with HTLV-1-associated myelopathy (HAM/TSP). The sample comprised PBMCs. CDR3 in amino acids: CASSQGTGGLTYEQYF. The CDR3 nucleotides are TGCGCCAGCAGCCAAGGGACAGGGGGATTGACCTACGAGCAGTACTTC.